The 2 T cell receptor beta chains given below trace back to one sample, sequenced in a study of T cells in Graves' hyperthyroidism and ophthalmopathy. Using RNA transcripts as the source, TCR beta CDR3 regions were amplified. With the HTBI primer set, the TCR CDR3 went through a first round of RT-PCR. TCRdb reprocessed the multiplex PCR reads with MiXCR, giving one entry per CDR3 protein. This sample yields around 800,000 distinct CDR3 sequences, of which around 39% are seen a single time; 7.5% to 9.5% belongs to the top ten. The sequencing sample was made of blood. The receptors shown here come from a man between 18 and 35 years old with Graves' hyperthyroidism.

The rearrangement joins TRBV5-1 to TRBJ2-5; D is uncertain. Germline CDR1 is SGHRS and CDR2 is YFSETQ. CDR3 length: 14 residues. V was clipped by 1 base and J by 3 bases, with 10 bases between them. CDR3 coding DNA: TGCGCCAGCAGCTTGCTAACAGATAAAGAGACCCAGTACTTC. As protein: CASSLLTDKETQYF.

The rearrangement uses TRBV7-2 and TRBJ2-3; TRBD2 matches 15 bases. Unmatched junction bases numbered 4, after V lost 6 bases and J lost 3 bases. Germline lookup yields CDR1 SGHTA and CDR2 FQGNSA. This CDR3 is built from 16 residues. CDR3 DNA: TGTGCCAGCAGTGGGGGACTAGCGGGGGGAACAGATACGCAGTATTTT. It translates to CASSGGLAGGTDTQYF.